This paragraph covers one T cell receptor (beta chain) sequence. Its antigen is undetermined. The data stem from a study of shared clonotypes between healthy human individuals. Whole-study findings and limits: The genetic and exposure-history diversity represented was limited by few donors.

The CDR3 length is 15 residues. Looked up from germline, CDR1 is MNHEY and CDR2 is SMNVEV (reference sequence). V shed 5 bases, J shed 8 bases, and the junction held 12 bases outside the gene matches. Researchers drew on about 90 million PBMCs for genomic DNA from unsorted samples. Using immunoSEQ multiplex PCR, the repertoire was profiled, and TCRdb retains in-frame clones only, with some absent. Of hundreds of thousands of clones in the sample, approximately 80% were seen once. This rearrangement joins TRBV27 to TRBJ2-1; 7 bases match TRBD2. This receptor was taken from a woman in her 40s in good health. Some clones in this sample may be carry-over from other donors' samples. The specimen was PBMCs. CDR3 amino acids: CASSGWGRDGDEQFF. CDR3 coding DNA: TGTGCCAGCAGTGGGTGGGGGAGGGACGGTGATGAGCAGTTCTTC.